Below, 21 T cell receptor beta chains from the same sample are listed, as sequenced in a study of shared clonotypes between healthy human individuals. The table came from immunoSEQ multiplex PCR; TCRdb's copy has only in-frame clones and leaves some out. The sample has approximately 440,000 clones, about 74% seen once. Material for sequencing was PBMCs. All receptors derive from a woman in her forties in good health. Some clones in this sample may be carry-over from other donors' samples.

The chain employs TRBV5-1 and TRBJ2-1, with TRBD2 matching 13 bases. This CDR3 has 15 amino acids. Trimming at V came to 4 bases and at J to 9 bases, leaving 7 bases not matched to a gene. CDR1 and CDR2 (germline): SGHRS, YFSETQ. CDR3 protein: CASSPRTSGSGEQFF. As DNA, the CDR3 is TGCGCCAGCAGCCCGCGGACTAGCGGGAGCGGTGAGCAGTTCTTC.

This chain links TRBV6-6 with TRBJ1-2; a weak D match, TRBD1 (5 bases). The CDR3 length is 16 residues. From germline, CDR1 is MNHNY and CDR2 SVGAGI (reference sequence). Trimming took 6 bases from V and 5 from J, leaving 22 bases between them. CDR3 nucleotides: TGTGCCAGCAGCCGGGGGAGGACCCTAAAGCCTTATGGCTACACCTTC. Its translation is CASSRGRTLKPYGYTF.

This clone was counted only a few times. This specimen includes other DNA sequences encoding the same CDR3. The rearrangement joins TRBV28 to TRBJ2-7; 11 bases fit TRBD1. In germline, CDR1 is MDHEN, CDR2 SYDVKM. Trimming cost V 4 bases and J 6 bases; bases outside gene matches: 2. The length of the CDR3 is 13 residues. This CDR3 reads CASSSGQGGEQYF. The CDR3 nucleotides are TGTGCCAGCAGTTCGGGACAGGGGGGCGAGCAGTACTTC.

The V call is TRBV6-1, the J call TRBJ2-2, with 12 bases lining up with TRBD2. The CDR3 extends over 15 amino acids. V dropped 2 bases and J dropped 6; count of bases not matched to a gene: 1. Germline loops: CDR1 MNHNS, CDR2 SASEGT. The CDR3 nucleotides are TGTGCCAGCAGTGAACTAGCGGGAGGGCCCGGGGAGCTGTTTTTT. This sequence encodes CASSELAGGPGELFF.

As to this clone: This clone may be a read error of a much larger clone one base away. The rearrangement joins TRBV7-2 to TRBJ2-3; D is perhaps TRBD2 (5 bases). The CDR3 is 14 residues long. Germline values: CDR1 SGHTA, CDR2 FQGNSA. The CDR3 loop is CASSSDGNTDAQYF. The CDR3 DNA reads as TGTGCCAGCAGCTCGGACGGGAACACAGATGCGCAGTATTTT.

This clone has more than one count but fewer than ten. This chain links TRBV30 with TRBJ1-1; D gene unclear. The CDR3 is 13 residues long. Germline CDR1 reads GTSNPN; CDR2 reads SVGIG (reference sequence). The V gene lost 1 base and the J gene lost 1 base, with 7 bases spanning the gap. CDR3 in DNA: TGTGCCTGGAGTGAACAGACGAACACTGAAGCTTTCTTT. This translates into CAWSEQTNTEAFF.

The rearrangement links TRBV9 to TRBJ2-3; D is possibly TRBD1 (5 bases). The CDR3 has 11 amino acids. V gave up 3 bases and J gave up 14 bases, with 13 bases separating them. Germline CDR1 reads SGDLS; CDR2 reads YYNGEE. CDR3 DNA: TGTGCCAGCAGCGCTAAGACAGATAGGTATTTT. Translating gives CASSAKTDRYF. Full variable domain (missing parts from reference TRBV9 and TRBJ2-3): DSGVTQTPKHLITATGQRVTLRCSPRSGDLSVYWYQQSLDQGLQFLIQYYNGEERAKGNILERFSAQQFPDLHSELNLSSLELGDSALYFCASSAKTDRYFGPGTRLTVL.

The chain is built from TRBV11-1 and TRBJ1-2, with no clear D. V lost 0 bases and J lost 4, with 9 bases in between. The germline gives CDR1 SGHAT, CDR2 FQDESV (reference sequence). CDR3 length equals 14 residues. This CDR3 is CASSLARLAYGYTF. DNA of the CDR3: TGTGCCAGCAGCTTAGCCCGTCTGGCCTATGGCTACACCTTC.

This rearrangement joins TRBV30 to TRBJ1-1; no reliable D call. The germline V gene encodes CDR1 GTSNPN and CDR2 SVGIG (reference sequence). This CDR3 is 12 amino acids long. Trimming took off 1 base at V and 4 bases at J, with 7 bases between the two ends. This CDR3 reads CAWSELGTEAFF. The CDR3 DNA is TGTGCCTGGAGTGAGCTGGGCACTGAAGCTTTCTTT. Supplemented by reference TRBV30 and TRBJ1-1, the full variable domain reads SQTIHQWPATLVQPVGSPLSLECTVEGTSNPNLYWYRQAAGRGLQLLFYSVGIGQISSEVPQNLSASRPQDRQFILSSKKLLLSDSGFYLCAWSELGTEAFFGQGTRLTVV.

This rearrangement joins TRBV12-5 to TRBJ2-3; 7 nucleotides agree with TRBD2. The CDR3 is made up of 15 amino acids. V shed 1 base, J shed 5 bases, and the junction held 6 bases outside the gene matches. Germline loops: CDR1 LGHNT, CDR2 FRNRAP. CDR3 coding DNA: TGTGCTAGTGGTTTGGCGACTGGGGGGGTAGATACGCAGTATTTT. Amino acid sequence: CASGLATGGVDTQYF.

The chain joins TRBV27 to TRBJ1-4, with D possibly matching TRBD1 (6 bases). Germline V gene lookup returns CDR1 MNHEY and CDR2 SMNVEV (reference sequence). V lost 5 bases and J lost 7, with 20 bases in between. CDR3 size: 16 residues. The CDR3 DNA follows: TGTGCCAGCAGTCCCGGGACTCCGGACAGCGGTGAAAAACTGTTTTTT. It yields the protein CASSPGTPDSGEKLFF. Full variable domain (rest looked up from reference TRBV27 and TRBJ1-4): EAQVTQNPRYLITVTGKKLTVTCSQNMNHEYMSWYRQDPGLGLRQIYYSMNVEVTDKGDVPEGYKVSRKEKRNFPLILESPSPNQTSLYFCASSPGTPDSGEKLFFGSGTQLSVL.

This clone was detected once. The chain has TRBV28 and TRBJ1-5, with a weak D call TRBD1 (6 bases). Deletions cut 3 bases from V and 5 bases from J, with 11 bases between. The CDR3 length is 14 residues. Germline CDR1 reads MDHEN; CDR2 reads SYDVKM. The CDR3 loop is CASSLWTDDQPQHF. As DNA, the CDR3 is TGTGCCAGCAGTTTGTGGACAGACGATCAGCCCCAGCATTTT.

The rearrangement uses TRBV10-1 and TRBJ1-2; D not certain. With 2 bases removed from V and 4 bases from J, the gap between germline ends came to 8 bases. The CDR3 sequence is 13 residues long. From germline, CDR1 is WNHNN and CDR2 SYGVQD (reference sequence). The CDR3 DNA is TGCGCCAGCAGTGAGCGGGGATCCTATGGCTACACCTTC. Its translation is CASSERGSYGYTF.

The chain combines TRBV5-6 with TRBJ2-3; unclear D gene. CDR1 is SGHDT and CDR2 is YYEEEE in the germline V gene. Trimming stripped 0 bases from V and 0 bases from J, with 11 bases between. The CDR3 contains 16 residues. CDR3 sequence: CASSLVARASTDTQYF. The DNA for the CDR3 is TGTGCCAGCAGCTTGGTGGCACGAGCTAGCACAGATACGCAGTATTTT. Drawing the rest from reference TRBV5-6 and TRBJ2-3, the complete variable domain is DAGVTQSPTHLIKTRGQQVTLRCSPKSGHDTVSWYQQALGQGPQFIFQYYEEEERQRGNFPDRFSGHQFPNYSSELNVNALLLGDSALYLCASSLVARASTDTQYFGPGTRLTVL.

The chain links TRBV9 to TRBJ2-2, with 7 positions matching TRBD1. V shed 3 bases and J 0 bases; nucleotides not matched to a gene: 2. This CDR3 has 15 residues. Germline V gene sequence: CDR1 SGDLS, CDR2 YYNGEE. The CDR3 nucleotides are TGTGCCAGCAGCGGACAGGGTTCGAACACCGGGGAGCTGTTTTTT. This sequence encodes CASSGQGSNTGELFF.

The chain couples TRBV28 to TRBJ2-2; D possibly corresponds to TRBD1 (6 bases). This CDR3 comprises 15 residues. V lost 5 bases, J lost 7 bases, and 17 bases lay in between. The germline V gene encodes CDR1 MDHEN and CDR2 SYDVKM. The CDR3 is CASSTDQGQLGELFF. CDR3 sequence (DNA): TGTGCCAGCAGTACCGATCAAGGACAGCTCGGGGAGCTGTTTTTT. Full variable domain (missing parts from reference TRBV28 and TRBJ2-2): DVKVTQSSRYLVKRTGEKVFLECVQDMDHENMFWYRQDPGLGLRLIYFSYDVKMKEKGDIPEGYSVSREKKERFSLILESASTNQTSMYLCASSTDQGQLGELFFGEGSRLTVL.

This clone was observed at least ten times. Within the sample, other DNA sequences also encode this same CDR3. J is TRBJ2-1 and V is TRBV6-4; 10 bases align to TRBD2. The CDR3 spans 15 residues. The J segment lost 5 bases and the V segment lost 0 bases, leaving 1 base of the junction unmatched. CDR1 is MRHNA, CDR2 SNTAGT, per germline. The CDR3 sequence is CASSDSAGGNNEQFF. DNA of the CDR3: TGTGCCAGCAGTGACTCAGCGGGAGGGAACAATGAGCAGTTCTTC.

There are a few counts of this clone. This chain joins TRBV15 and TRBJ2-3; D remains ambiguous. Germline V gene sequence: CDR1 LNHNV, CDR2 YYDKDF (reference sequence). With 4 bases removed from V and 2 bases from J, the gap between germline ends came to 13 bases. The CDR3 spans 15 residues. The CDR3 DNA is TGTGCCACCAGCACCAGTGGGAAGCCCACAGATACGCAGTATTTT. Protein sequence: CATSTSGKPTDTQYF.

This clone was seen just once. The chain is built from TRBV7-2 and TRBJ2-1, with 8 bases matching TRBD1. CDR3 size: 15 residues. Trimming took 1 base from V and 2 from J; bases not matched to a gene: 1. The V gene's germline CDR1 is SGHTA and CDR2 FQGNSA. In DNA form, the CDR3 reads TGTGCCAGCAGCTTAGAACAGGGGGCCTACAATGAGCAGTTCTTC. Translated, it gives CASSLEQGAYNEQFF.

This clone was picked up a small number of times. The chain uses TRBV29-1 and TRBJ2-6; no definite D call. Germline V CDR1 and CDR2: SQVTM, ANQGSEA. The CDR3 spans 14 residues. Trimming left V 3 bases short and J 0 bases short, with 6 bases between. This CDR3 is CSVDDGSGANVLTF. In DNA form, the CDR3 reads TGCAGCGTTGATGATGGCTCTGGGGCCAACGTCCTGACTTTC.

This clone appeared a few times. The chain links TRBV14 to TRBJ1-2; TRBD1 matches 7 bases. Germline lookup yields CDR1 SGHDN and CDR2 FVKESK. V dropped 1 base and J dropped 3; count of bases not matched to a gene: 5. The CDR3 consists of 15 residues. CDR3 DNA: TGTGCCAGCAGCCAAGGGGCAGGGGGTGACTATGGCTACACCTTC. Encoded protein: CASSQGAGGDYGYTF.